Following are 25 T cell receptor beta chains from one sample sequenced in a study of spatial heterogeneity in lung cancer. MiXCR, applied by TCRdb to the 5' RACE reads, yields one record per CDR3 protein. The table shows roughly 15,000 distinct CDR3 sequences, with 3.6% occurring only once. Time point: sample taken at primary tumor resection. The sequencing used normal lung tissue next to the tumor, collected at surgery. The receptors here all came from a male donor with early-stage non-small cell lung cancer.

This clonotype was observed at least ten times. This beta chain came through as a stray read in a library set up for alpha chains, and its size says little. The chain links TRBV7-9 to TRBJ1-5; D ambiguous. Germline V CDR1 and CDR2: SEHNR, FQNEAQ (reference sequence). CDR3 length: 13 amino acids. Between the trimmed V and J ends, which lost 2 bases and 5 bases, there was a span of 7 bases. For the CDR3, the DNA is TGTGCCAGCAGCTTAAGTTTAGATCAGCCCCAGCATTTT. It codes for CASSLSLDQPQHF.

This clonotype was counted ten times or more. Found in a library prepared for alpha chains, this beta chain is an off-target read, and its abundance has little meaning. The chain couples TRBV28 to TRBJ1-1; no clear D gene. Trimming cost V 3 bases and J 1 base, with 9 bases left between them. The length of the CDR3 is 14 residues. Per germline, CDR1 MDHEN and CDR2 SYDVKM. The CDR3, as DNA: TGTGCCAGCAGTTTTCCTCGGTGGAACACTGAAGCTTTCTTT. It yields the protein CASSFPRWNTEAFF.

This clonotype was recorded many times. This beta chain is a stray read from a library made for alpha chains; its abundance is not meaningful. The chain couples TRBV7-3 to TRBJ1-1; maybe TRBD1 (6 bases). The length of the CDR3 is 13 residues. Germline-derived CDR1 and CDR2 are SGHTA and FQGTGA. V lost 5 bases, J lost 3 bases, and 10 bases lay in between. CDR3 protein: CASSVQGYTEAFF. For the CDR3, the DNA is TGTGCCAGCAGCGTACAGGGTTACACTGAAGCTTTCTTT.

Many counts were recorded for this clonotype. This beta chain turned up in a library designed for alpha chains; as an off-target read, its abundance says little. The chain couples TRBV18 to TRBJ2-3, with D possibly TRBD2 on 6 matching bases. Germline CDR1 KGHSH, CDR2 LQKENI. V lost 3 bases, J lost 5 bases, and 9 bases lay in between. The CDR3 has 13 residues. This CDR3 reads CASSPRGGDTQYF. The DNA of the CDR3 is TGTGCCAGCTCACCGCGGGGCGGAGATACGCAGTATTTT.

This clonotype has at least ten counts. The library was built for alpha chains, so this beta chain is an off-target read and its size means little. This chain joins TRBV12-3 or TRBV12-4 and TRBJ1-5; 8 bases align to TRBD1. V dropped 3 bases and J dropped 6; count of bases not matched to a gene: 4. This CDR3 has 14 amino acids. The CDR3 sequence is CASSLVQGGQPQHF. The CDR3 region has the DNA TGTGCCAGCAGTTTGGTACAGGGGGGTCAGCCCCAGCATTTT.

This clonotype was picked up many times. This beta chain is an off-target read within a library intended for alpha chains, so its frequency means little. The chain recombines TRBV30 with TRBJ1-5; no firm D call. The CDR3 spans 13 residues. Germline assignment: CDR1 GTSNPN and CDR2 SVGIG (reference sequence). The ends were cut back, 0 bases at V and 5 bases at J, with 8 bases in the middle. The CDR3 reads CAWSVSEDQPQHF. In DNA, the CDR3 is TGTGCCTGGAGTGTATCTGAGGATCAGCCCCAGCATTTT.

This clonotype appeared many times. This beta chain came through as a stray read in a library set up for alpha chains, and its size says little. The V gene is TRBV7-9, the J gene TRBJ2-5; TRBD2 matches at 12 bases. The CDR3 consists of 16 residues. Unmatched junction bases numbered 4, after V lost 2 bases and J lost 3 bases. The germline V gene has CDR1 SEHNR and CDR2 FQNEAQ (reference sequence). CDR3 protein: CASSLTLAGGKETQYF. DNA for the CDR3: TGTGCCAGCAGCTTAACGCTAGCGGGAGGGAAAGAGACCCAGTACTTC.

This clonotype was counted many times. This beta chain lies outside the target of a library built for alpha chains; its clone size means little. The rearrangement links TRBV6-5 to TRBJ1-5; the match to TRBD1 covers 8 bases. Unmatched junction bases numbered 9, after V lost 5 bases and J lost 6 bases. The CDR3 loop spans 15 amino acids. CDR1 is MNHEY, CDR2 SVGAGI, per germline. This CDR3 is CASSRSLTGAQPQHF. DNA of the CDR3: TGTGCCAGCAGTCGCTCCCTGACAGGGGCTCAGCCCCAGCATTTT.

This clonotype was detected ten times or more. The library was built for alpha chains, so this beta chain is an off-target read and its size means little. This chain uses TRBV6-6 with TRBJ2-6, with D possibly being TRBD1 (6 bases). Trimming shortened V by 0 bases and J by 4 bases, and 13 bases separated the two germline ends. CDR3 length: 17 residues. CDR1 is MNHNY and CDR2 is SVGAGI in the germline V gene (reference sequence). CDR3 bases: TGTGCCAGCAGTTACTCCCCCACAGGGTTGGGGGCCAACGTCCTGACTTTC. It yields the protein CASSYSPTGLGANVLTF.

This clonotype ranks as medium-sized. Little can be read into the size of this beta chain, an off-target read in a library designed for alpha chains. The chain links TRBV3-1 to TRBJ2-7; the D gene could be TRBD1 or TRBD2 (6 bases each). This CDR3 has 13 residues. The ends were cut back, 1 base at V and 11 bases at J, with 15 bases in the middle. Germline V gene sequence: CDR1 LGHDT, CDR2 YNNKEL (reference sequence). The CDR3 reads CASSQASRGLKYF. The CDR3 DNA follows: TGTGCCAGCAGCCAAGCCAGCCGGGGGCTCAAGTACTTC.

In this sample, this clonotype turned up many times. A library prepared for alpha chains yielded this beta chain as an off-target read; its size is of little meaning. The chain combines TRBV5-1 with TRBJ1-1, with D unresolved. The V end lost 6 bases, the J end lost 3 bases, and 12 bases lay between the germline ends. This CDR3 region has 13 residues. The germline V gene encodes CDR1 SGHRS and CDR2 YFSETQ. The DNA of the CDR3 is TGCGCCAGCAAACAAACAGAACACACTGAAGCTTTCTTT. Translated: CASKQTEHTEAFF.

This clonotype occurred many times. Being off target in a library aimed at alpha chains, this beta chain has a size of little meaning. This chain uses TRBV5-6 with TRBJ2-3, with 12 nucleotides matching TRBD1. Germline V gives CDR1 SGHDT, CDR2 YYEEEE. Losses at the gene ends were 2 bases for V and 3 bases for J; bases not matched to a gene: 19. This CDR3 is 21 amino acids long. For the CDR3, the DNA is TGTGCCAGCAGCTTCTTACCTACCGGCGCCTGGGACAGGGGGCGGACAGATACGCAGTATTTT. It translates to CASSFLPTGAWDRGRTDTQYF.

There are many counts of this clonotype. For a library built for alpha chains, this beta chain is a stray read; little rests on its size. This chain joins TRBV6-5 and TRBJ1-1; tentative D call: TRBD1 (6 bases). The CDR3 runs 15 residues. Trimming took off 5 bases at V and 1 base at J, with 14 bases between the two ends. Germline V gene sequence: CDR1 MNHEY, CDR2 SVGAGI. CDR3 residues: CASSTSWTANTEAFF. Here the CDR3 DNA reads TGTGCCAGCAGTACTAGTTGGACAGCGAACACTGAAGCTTTCTTT.

The sample holds many counts of this clonotype. The library was designed around alpha chains, so this beta chain is a stray read whose abundance carries little weight. This rearrangement joins TRBV4-3 to TRBJ2-1, with a tentative D call TRBD2 (5 bases). Trimming took 0 bases from V and 10 from J, leaving 10 bases between them. CDR1 is LGHNA, CDR2 YSLEER, per germline. CDR3 size: 13 residues. For the CDR3, the DNA is TGCGCCAGCAGCCAAGAGGGTTGGGAGGAGCAGTTCTTC. Its protein is CASSQEGWEEQFF.

This clonotype was seen many times. With the library built for alpha chains, this beta chain is off target and its frequency is not meaningful. The CDR3 DNA reads as TGTGCCAGCAGCTTAAATGGACTAGCGGGAGGACAAGAGACCCAGTACTTC. Translated: CASSLNGLAGGQETQYF. This chain uses TRBV11-2 with TRBJ2-5, with 14 bases fitting TRBD2. V was pared by 2 bases and J by 2 bases, with 4 bases of the junction left unmatched. Germline V gene lookup returns CDR1 SGHAT and CDR2 FQNNGV. This CDR3 contains 17 residues.

This clonotype was found once. This beta chain is off target for a library built for alpha chains, so its abundance means little. V usage is TRBV25-1 and J usage is TRBJ1-1, with a weak D call TRBD1 (5 bases). Between the trimmed V and J ends, which lost 8 bases and 9 bases, there was a span of 22 bases. Germline CDR1 is MGHDK and CDR2 is SYGVNS. The CDR3 sequence is 14 residues long. The CDR3 sequence: CASFGEGRGEKAFF. The CDR3 coding sequence is TGTGCCAGCTTTGGGGAGGGGCGTGGGGAAAAAGCTTTCTTT.

This clonotype was picked up many times. This beta chain is an unintended read in a library built for alpha chains; its size means little. This chain joins TRBV20-1 and TRBJ2-3; D perhaps matches TRBD2 (6 bases). CDR1 is DFQATT and CDR2 is SNEGSKA in the germline V gene (reference sequence). V lost 8 bases, J lost 6 bases, and 12 bases lay in between. The length of the CDR3 is 11 residues. The CDR3 bases are TGCAGTCTTGGGAGGCGGGATACGCAGTATTTT. Amino acid sequence: CSLGRRDTQYF.

This clonotype showed up many times. This beta chain is an unintended read in a library built for alpha chains; its size means little. The rearrangement uses TRBV6-1 and TRBJ2-1; D may be TRBD1 (6 bases). The CDR3 is made up of 20 amino acids. Trimming removed 3 bases from V and 5 bases from J, with 29 bases in between. From germline, CDR1 is MNHNS and CDR2 SASEGT. The CDR3: CASSEKGWTATQTVNNEQFF. CDR3 nucleotides: TGTGCCAGCAGTGAGAAAGGGTGGACAGCGACTCAGACAGTGAACAATGAGCAGTTCTTC.

This clonotype occurred many times. The library was designed around alpha chains, so this beta chain is a stray read whose abundance carries little weight. DNA for the CDR3: TGTGCCACCGGGACTTTTGGCAATCAGCCCCAGCATTTT. Its protein product is CATGTFGNQPQHF. This rearrangement joins TRBV24-1 to TRBJ1-5; maybe TRBD1 (5 bases). This CDR3 contains 13 residues. Germline V gene lookup returns CDR1 KGHDR and CDR2 SFDVKD. Trimming removed 9 bases at V and 2 bases at J, with 10 bases between.

This clonotype was seen ten or more times. Within a library made for alpha chains, this beta chain is off target, and its count is uninformative. V usage is TRBV4-1 and J usage is TRBJ1-4; D is perhaps TRBD1 (5 bases). Germline CDR1 MGHRA, CDR2 YSYEKL. The CDR3 loop spans 15 amino acids. Trimming left V 5 bases short and J 5 bases short, with 15 bases between. CDR3 in amino acids: CASSLTGTENEKLFF. The CDR3 DNA reads TGCGCCAGCAGCTTGACCGGGACCGAGAATGAAAAACTGTTTTTT.

The sample holds many counts of this clonotype. Because the library targeted alpha chains, this beta chain is an off-target read whose size means little. V gene TRBV29-1 combines with J gene TRBJ1-2; 7 nucleotides line up with TRBD1. This CDR3 spans 14 amino acids. The J segment lost 1 base and the V segment lost 4 bases, leaving 6 bases of the junction unmatched. Germline values: CDR1 SQVTM, CDR2 ANQGSEA. CDR3 amino acids: CSVAGTANNYGYTF. Here the CDR3 DNA reads TGCAGCGTTGCAGGGACAGCAAATAACTATGGCTACACCTTC.

This clonotype was counted at least ten times. Because the library targeted alpha chains, this beta chain is an off-target read whose size means little. This chain uses TRBV15 with TRBJ1-2, with unresolved D. V shed 3 bases and J shed 3 bases, with 17 bases lying between them. Per the germline V gene, CDR1 is LNHNV and CDR2 is YYDKDF (reference sequence). The CDR3 covers 16 residues. The CDR3 coding sequence is TGTGCCACCAGCAGTCCCCGGCGGGGAGCGGACTATGGCTACACCTTC. Its protein product is CATSSPRRGADYGYTF. Looking up the rest from reference TRBV15 and TRBJ1-2 gives the full variable domain: DAMVIQNPRYQVTQFGKPVTLSCSQTLNHNVMYWYQQKSSQAPKLLFHYYDKDFNNEADTPDNFQSRRPNTSFCFLDIRSPGLGDTAMYLCATSSPRRGADYGYTFGSGTRLTVV.

Ten or more counts support this clonotype. This beta chain is off target for a library built for alpha chains, so its abundance means little. The V and J genes are TRBV6-1 and TRBJ2-3; 12 nucleotides align to TRBD2. CDR1 and CDR2 from the germline V gene are MNHNS and SASEGT. This CDR3 comprises 14 residues. V was pared by 6 bases and J by 4 bases, with 2 bases of the junction left unmatched. The CDR3 reads CASRLAGGPDTQYF. CDR3 sequence (DNA): TGTGCCAGCAGACTAGCGGGAGGCCCAGATACGCAGTATTTT.

This clonotype was picked up many times. Little can be read into the size of this beta chain, an off-target read in a library designed for alpha chains. V and J are TRBV9 and TRBJ2-1; TRBD1 aligns across 9 bases. Trimming took 4 bases from V and 2 from J; bases not matched to a gene: 7. The germline CDR1 and CDR2 sequences are SGDLS and YYNGEE. This CDR3 spans 16 amino acids. The CDR3: CASSPGTGFPYNEQFF. The CDR3 region has the DNA TGTGCCAGCAGCCCAGGGACAGGGTTTCCCTACAATGAGCAGTTCTTC.

Comment on this clonotype: Because this beta chain is a stray read in a library intended to capture alpha chains, its abundance should not be given much weight. The gene calls are TRBV19 and TRBJ2-3, with 7 positions matching TRBD1. Germline CDR1 is LNHDA and CDR2 is SQIVND (reference sequence). With 8 bases clipped from V and 14 bases from J, the junction kept 16 bases outside the gene matches. The CDR3 spans 13 residues. CDR3 amino acids: CASSLGTAQSPYF. The CDR3 DNA reads as TGTGCCAGTTCGTTGGGGACAGCCCAATCTCCGTATTTT.